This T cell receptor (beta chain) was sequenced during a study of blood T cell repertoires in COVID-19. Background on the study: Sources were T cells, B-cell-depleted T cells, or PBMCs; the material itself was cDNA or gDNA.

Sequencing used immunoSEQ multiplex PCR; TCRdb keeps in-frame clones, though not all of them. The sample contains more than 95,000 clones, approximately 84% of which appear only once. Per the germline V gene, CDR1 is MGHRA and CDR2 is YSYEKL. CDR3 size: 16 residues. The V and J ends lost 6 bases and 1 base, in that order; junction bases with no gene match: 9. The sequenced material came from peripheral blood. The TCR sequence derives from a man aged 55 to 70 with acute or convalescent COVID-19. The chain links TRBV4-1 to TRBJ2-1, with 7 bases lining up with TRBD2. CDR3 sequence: CASRLALRASYNEQFF. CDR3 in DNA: TGCGCCAGCAGACTAGCGCTGCGGGCTTCCTACAATGAGCAGTTCTTC.